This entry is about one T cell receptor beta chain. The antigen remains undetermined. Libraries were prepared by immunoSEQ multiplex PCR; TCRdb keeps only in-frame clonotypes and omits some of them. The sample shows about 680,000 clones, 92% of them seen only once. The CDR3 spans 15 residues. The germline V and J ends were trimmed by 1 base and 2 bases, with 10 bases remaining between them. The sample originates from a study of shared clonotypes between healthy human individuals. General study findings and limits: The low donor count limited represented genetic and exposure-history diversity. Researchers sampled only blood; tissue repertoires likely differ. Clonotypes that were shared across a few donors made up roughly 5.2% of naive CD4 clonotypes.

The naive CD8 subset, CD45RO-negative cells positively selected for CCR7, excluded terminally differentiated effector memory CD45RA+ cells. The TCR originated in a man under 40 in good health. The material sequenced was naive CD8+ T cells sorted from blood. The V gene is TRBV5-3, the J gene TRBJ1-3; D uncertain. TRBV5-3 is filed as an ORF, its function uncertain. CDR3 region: CARSLWSGAGNTIYF. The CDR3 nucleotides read TGTGCCAGAAGCTTGTGGTCCGGGGCTGGAAACACCATATATTTT.